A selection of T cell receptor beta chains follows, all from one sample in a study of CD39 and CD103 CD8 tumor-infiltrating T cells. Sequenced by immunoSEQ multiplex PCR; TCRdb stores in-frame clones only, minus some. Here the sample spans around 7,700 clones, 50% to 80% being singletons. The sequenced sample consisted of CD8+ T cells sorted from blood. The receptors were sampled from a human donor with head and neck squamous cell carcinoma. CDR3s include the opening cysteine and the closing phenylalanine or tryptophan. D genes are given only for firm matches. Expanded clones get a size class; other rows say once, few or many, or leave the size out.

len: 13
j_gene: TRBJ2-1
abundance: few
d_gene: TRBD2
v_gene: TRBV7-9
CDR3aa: CASSQTSGIEQFF
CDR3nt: TGTGCCAGCAGCCAGACTAGCGGGATAGAGCAGTTCTTC

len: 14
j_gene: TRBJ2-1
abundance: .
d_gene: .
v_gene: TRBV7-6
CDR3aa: CASSLEGSYNEQFF
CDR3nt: TGTGCCAGCAGCTTAGAAGGCTCCTACAATGAGCAGTTCTTC

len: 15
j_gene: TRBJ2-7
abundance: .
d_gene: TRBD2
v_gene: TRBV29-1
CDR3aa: CSVRTSGRRSYEQYF
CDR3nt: TGCAGCGTTCGGACTAGCGGGAGGCGCTCCTACGAGCAGTACTTC

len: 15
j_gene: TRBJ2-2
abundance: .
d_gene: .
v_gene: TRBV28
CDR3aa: CASSLDVGQPGELFF
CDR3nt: TGTGCCAGCAGCTTAGACGTGGGACAACCCGGGGAGCTGTTTTTT

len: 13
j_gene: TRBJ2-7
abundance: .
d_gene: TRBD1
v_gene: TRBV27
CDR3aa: CASSRTGGHEQYF
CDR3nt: TGTGCCAGCAGTCGGACAGGGGGCCACGAGCAGTACTTC

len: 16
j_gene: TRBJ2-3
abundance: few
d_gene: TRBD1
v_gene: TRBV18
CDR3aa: CASSPNEGQYTDTQYF
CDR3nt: TGTGCCAGCTCACCAAACGAGGGACAGTACACAGATACGCAGTATTTT

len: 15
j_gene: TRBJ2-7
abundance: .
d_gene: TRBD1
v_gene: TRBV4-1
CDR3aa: CASSPDRGIRNEQYF
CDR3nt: TGCGCCAGCAGCCCAGACAGGGGTATAAGGAACGAGCAGTACTTC

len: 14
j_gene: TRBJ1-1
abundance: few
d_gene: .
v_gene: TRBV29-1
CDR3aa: CSVESGIMNTEAFF
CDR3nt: TGCAGCGTTGAATCGGGGATCATGAACACTGAAGCTTTCTTT

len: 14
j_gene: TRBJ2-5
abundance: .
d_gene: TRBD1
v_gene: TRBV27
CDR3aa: CASSPWTGQETQYF
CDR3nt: TGTGCCAGCAGTCCTTGGACAGGCCAAGAGACCCAGTACTTC

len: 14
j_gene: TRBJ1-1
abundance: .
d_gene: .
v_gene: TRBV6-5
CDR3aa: CASSYTTGLTEAFF
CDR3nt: TGTGCCAGCAGTTATACTACAGGGCTCACTGAAGCTTTCTTT